This passage covers 21 T cell receptor beta chains from one sample sequenced in a study of blood T cell repertoires in COVID-19. Sequencing used immunoSEQ multiplex PCR; TCRdb keeps in-frame clones, though not all of them. Found here are around 220,000 clones, about 85% of them singletons; the top ten hold more than 5%. Sequencing input: PBMCs or T cells enriched from blood (not recorded which). These TCRs come from a woman under 40 with acute COVID-19.

CDR3 nucleotide sequence: TGTGCCAGCAGCCCACTTCCCGGGGAGCTGTTTTTT. Its protein is CASSPLPGELFF. The chain recombines TRBV5-6 with TRBJ2-2; no clear D. CDR1 is SGHDT, CDR2 YYEEEE, per germline. The V gene lost 4 bases and the J gene lost 6 bases, with 7 bases spanning the gap. This CDR3 contains 12 residues.

The rearrangement uses TRBV28 and TRBJ1-2; D may be TRBD1 (5 bases). V lost 5 bases, J lost 6 bases, and 10 bases lay in between. The CDR3 has 12 amino acids. The germline CDR1 and CDR2 sequences are MDHEN and SYDVKM. CDR3 sequence reads: CASSMQGHGYTF. In DNA form, the CDR3 reads TGTGCCAGCAGTATGCAGGGCCATGGCTACACCTTC.

This clone is categorized as large. This sequence joins TRBV28 and TRBJ1-6; D might be TRBD1 (5 bases). The V end was cut by 3 bases, the J end by 13 bases, with 7 bases between. Germline-derived CDR1 and CDR2 are MDHEN and SYDVKM. The CDR3 consists of 11 residues. CDR3 DNA: TGTGCCAGCAGTTTTCCAGGGCCCCTCCACTTT. This codes for CASSFPGPLHF.

The V call is TRBV2, the J call TRBJ2-1; 10 bases map to TRBD2. The CDR3 is 18 residues long. CDR1 is SNHLY, CDR2 FYNNEI, per germline. Trimming cost V 3 bases and J 0 bases; bases outside gene matches: 8. In DNA, the CDR3 is TGTGCCAGCAGTGAGAGACTAGCGGGTCAGAGCTCCTACAATGAGCAGTTCTTC. Its translation is CASSERLAGQSSYNEQFF.

This chain uses TRBV7-9 with TRBJ2-1, with D maybe TRBD2 (5 bases). Germline CDR1 SEHNR, CDR2 FQNEAQ (reference sequence). CDR3 size: 14 residues. With 3 bases removed from V and 8 bases from J, the gap between germline ends came to 14 bases. The CDR3 loop reads CASSFEGFFYEQFF. In DNA form, the CDR3 reads TGTGCCAGCAGCTTTGAGGGATTTTTCTATGAGCAGTTCTTC.

The CDR3 is CASSLTGSGWDEQFF. In DNA form, the CDR3 reads TGTGCCAGCAGCTTAACAGGTAGCGGTTGGGATGAGCAGTTCTTC. The chain links TRBV11-1 to TRBJ2-1, with D tentatively TRBD2 (6 bases). V shed 2 bases and J shed 8 bases, with 16 bases lying between them. The germline V gene encodes CDR1 SGHAT and CDR2 FQDESV (reference sequence). The CDR3 has 15 residues.

The chain joins TRBV2 to TRBJ2-7; 10 bases align to TRBD1. Losses at the gene ends were 4 bases for V and 6 bases for J; bases not matched to a gene: 6. Per the germline V gene, CDR1 is SNHLY and CDR2 is FYNNEI. This CDR3 is 14 amino acids long. CDR3 sequence reads: CASSVDRGRVEQYF. The CDR3 bases are TGTGCCAGCAGTGTCGACAGGGGGCGGGTCGAGCAGTACTTC.

This chain connects TRBV9 to TRBJ2-7; TRBD2 aligns across 7 bases. CDR1 SGDLS and CDR2 YYNGEE come from the germline V gene. J lost 5 bases, V lost 0 bases, and 14 bases had no gene match. This CDR3 spans 17 amino acids. The CDR3 protein is CASSVGVGGRFGDEQYF. The CDR3 bases are TGTGCCAGCAGCGTAGGGGTTGGCGGGAGATTCGGGGACGAGCAGTACTTC.

This chain uses TRBV19 with TRBJ1-5, with D perhaps matching TRBD1 (6 bases). Germline lookup yields CDR1 LNHDA and CDR2 SQIVND (reference sequence). Trimming took off 8 bases at V and 0 bases at J, with 20 bases between the two ends. The CDR3 spans 17 residues. CDR3 protein: CASSPGGPGNSNQPQHF. CDR3 DNA: TGTGCCAGTTCCCCCGGGGGGCCAGGTAATAGCAATCAGCCCCAGCATTTT. Complete variable domain (other parts from reference TRBV19 and TRBJ1-5): DGGITQSPKYLFRKEGQNVTLSCEQNLNHDAMYWYRQDPGQGLRLIYYSQIVNDFQKGDIAEGYSVSREKKESFPLTVTSAQKNPTAFYLCASSPGGPGNSNQPQHFGDGTRLSIL.

V gene TRBV10-3 combines with J gene TRBJ1-4; D remains unclear. The CDR3 extends over 15 amino acids. Germline V gives CDR1 ENHRY, CDR2 SYGVKD. The ends were cut back, 0 bases at V and 3 bases at J, with 8 bases in the middle. The CDR3 region has the DNA TGTGCCATCAGTGAGTCGACGGGATCTAATGAAAAACTGTTTTTT. It specifies CAISESTGSNEKLFF.

Concerning this clone itself: The sample has other DNA sequences that encode this CDR3 too. The CDR3 sequence is CASSVGGGSGNTIYF. CDR3 coding DNA: TGTGCCAGCAGCGTAGGTGGGGGGAGTGGAAACACCATATATTTT. The chain has TRBV9 and TRBJ1-3, with D possibly matching TRBD1 (5 bases). V was trimmed by 0 bases and J by 3 bases, leaving 10 bases between them. The CDR3 runs 15 residues. CDR1 is SGDLS and CDR2 is YYNGEE in the germline V gene.

This clone has just a few counts. The J gene is TRBJ2-1, the V gene TRBV27; 7 bases agree with TRBD2. The CDR3 runs to 16 residues. The germline V gene has CDR1 MNHEY and CDR2 SMNVEV (reference sequence). V dropped 4 bases and J dropped 4; count of bases not matched to a gene: 10. The CDR3 region is CASSSRGSGVYNEQFF. CDR3 DNA: TGTGCCAGCAGTTCCCGGGGAAGCGGGGTGTACAATGAGCAGTTCTTC.

V is TRBV29-1 and J is TRBJ2-6; a weak D match, TRBD1 (6 bases). The germline V gene has CDR1 SQVTM and CDR2 ANQGSEA. The CDR3 covers 15 residues. Trimming cost V 6 bases and J 0 bases, with 12 bases left between them. DNA of the CDR3: TGCAGCGTCATAATACAGGGCTCTGGGGCCAACGTCCTGACTTTC. Translated, it gives CSVIIQGSGANVLTF.

CDR3 in DNA: TGTGCCAGCAGCTTGGATGGGACTTCCTACAATGAGCAGTTCTTC. Residues: CASSLDGTSYNEQFF. This chain uses TRBV5-4 with TRBJ2-1; tentatively, D is TRBD2 (6 bases). V gave up 0 bases and J gave up 1 base, with 8 bases separating them. The germline V gene encodes CDR1 SGHNT and CDR2 YYREEE (reference sequence). The CDR3 covers 15 residues. Full variable domain (remainder filled in from reference TRBV5-4 and TRBJ2-1): ETGVTQSPTHLIKTRGQQVTLRCSSQSGHNTVSWYQQALGQGPQFIFQYYREEENGRGNFPPRFSGLQFPNYSSELNVNALELDDSALYLCASSLDGTSYNEQFFGPGTRLTVL.

This chain uses TRBV19 with TRBJ1-1, with a possible D match to TRBD1 (6 bases). The germline V and J ends were trimmed by 0 bases and 0 bases, with 20 bases remaining between them. The CDR3 is 19 residues long. Germline V lookup: CDR1 LNHDA, CDR2 SQIVND (reference sequence). CDR3 sequence: CASSIDWGPPTTMNTEAFF. CDR3 sequence (DNA): TGTGCCAGTAGTATAGATTGGGGGCCCCCCACAACTATGAACACTGAAGCTTTCTTT.

There are a few counts of this clone. V usage is TRBV19 and J usage is TRBJ2-1, with TRBD1 as a possible D gene (6 bases). The germline V gene has CDR1 LNHDA and CDR2 SQIVND (reference sequence). The V gene lost 4 bases and the J gene lost 6 bases, with 19 bases spanning the gap. The CDR3 loop spans 16 amino acids. Here the CDR3 reads CASSNRQAPFINEQFF. DNA for the CDR3: TGTGCCAGTAGTAACCGACAGGCTCCCTTTATCAATGAGCAGTTCTTC.

J is TRBJ2-7 and V is TRBV2, with a tentative D call TRBD1 (5 bases). CDR1 and CDR2 from the germline V gene are SNHLY and FYNNEI. This CDR3 comprises 12 residues. V lost 9 bases and J lost 3, with 12 bases in between. CDR3 in DNA: TGTGCCAGTAGTCTTCAGGGCTACGAGCAGTACTTC. Amino acid sequence: CASSLQGYEQYF. Variable domain in full (rest from reference TRBV2 and TRBJ2-7): EPEVTQTPSHQVTQMGQEVILRCVPISNHLYFYWYRQILGQKVEFLVSFYNNEISEKSEIFDDQFSVERPDGSNFTLKIRSTKLEDSAMYFCASSLQGYEQYFGPGTRLTVT.

The chain combines TRBV6-1 with TRBJ2-7, with 14 nucleotides matching TRBD2. The V segment lost 6 bases and the J segment 5 bases; nucleotides outside the gene matches: 6. The length of the CDR3 is 15 residues. CDR1 MNHNS and CDR2 SASEGT come from the germline V gene. In DNA, the CDR3 is TGTGCCAGCAGCCTCGGGACTAGCGGGAGAAACGAGCAGTACTTC. This gives the protein CASSLGTSGRNEQYF.

This clone was observed once. J is TRBJ1-5 and V is TRBV7-8; TRBD1 matches 7 bases. The V gene end was trimmed by 3 bases and the J gene end by 0 bases; junction bases not matched to a gene: 8. CDR1 is SGHVS and CDR2 is FQNEAQ in the germline V gene. CDR3 length equals 17 residues. The CDR3 DNA is TGTGCCAGCAGCTTGTCGACAGGGACGTATAGCAATCAGCCCCAGCATTTT. Protein product: CASSLSTGTYSNQPQHF.

The chain joins TRBV27 to TRBJ2-7; 7 bases line up with TRBD2. With V trimmed by 3 bases and J by 4 bases, 12 bases remained unmatched. The CDR3 length is 16 residues. CDR1 is MNHEY and CDR2 is SMNVEV in the germline V gene (reference sequence). This CDR3 is CASSFELGGGIYEQYF. CDR3 nucleotides: TGTGCCAGCAGTTTCGAGTTGGGGGGGGGTATATACGAGCAGTACTTC.

The gene calls are TRBV28 and TRBJ1-5, with 7 bases that match TRBD1. The CDR3 covers 15 residues. V lost 5 bases, J lost 4 bases, and 8 bases stayed unmatched. Germline CDR1 is MDHEN and CDR2 is SYDVKM. CDR3 loop: CASSRQGWGNQPQHF. The CDR3, as DNA: TGTGCCAGCAGTCGACAGGGTTGGGGAAATCAGCCCCAGCATTTT.